This T cell receptor (beta chain) was identified in a study of cytomegalovirus exposure and HLA in healthy donors. General observations from the study: The classifier reportedly diagnosed cytomegalovirus status with high sensitivity and specificity. Some TCR beta chains (roughly 160 of them) were listed as cytomegalovirus-associated. What TCR beta sequences reportedly achieved was accurate prediction of HLA-A and HLA-B alleles in most subjects. Specificity for CMV antigens was confirmed in vitro for a few of the CMV-associated chains.

Germline V CDR1 and CDR2: MNHNY, SVGAGI (reference sequence). This CDR3 region has 14 residues. The PCR ran on 60 Vbeta and 13 Jbeta primers. The method was immunoSEQ multiplex PCR; TCRdb's version includes in-frame clones alone and lacks a portion of them. The sample carries about 220,000 clones, 82% recorded once. Comments on this clone: Its antigen remains unidentified.

The chain carries TRBV6-6 and TRBJ2-5, with TRBD1 identical over 8 bases. Gene TRBJ2-7 matches the end of the DNA better, so the J call may be wrong. Sequences were obtained from PBMCs. This receptor was identified in a middle-aged woman in good health and CMV-seropositive. The CDR3 region has the DNA TGTGCCACTACCCTGACAGGGGAGAGGTACGAGCAGTACTTC. It specifies CATTLTGERYEQYF.